This TCR beta chain was retrieved from a study of blood T cell repertoires in COVID-19. Method: immunoSEQ multiplex PCR; TCRdb's copy keeps in-frame clones and lacks some. The table lists around 110,000 clones, roughly 80% of them singletons. The sequenced sample was peripheral blood. This receptor was obtained from an older woman with acute or convalescent COVID-19.

This chain's CDR3 is CASSQTGVSTDTQYF. The CDR3 bases are TGTGCCAGCAGCCAAACGGGGGTCAGCACAGATACGCAGTATTTT. V gene TRBV3-1 (or the pseudogene TRBV3-2) combines with J gene TRBJ2-3; D might be TRBD2 (6 bases). V dropped 2 bases and J dropped 0 bases, with 9 bases sitting between them. Looked up from germline, CDR1 is LGHDT and CDR2 is YNNKEL (reference sequence). CDR3 size: 15 residues.